Here is one T cell receptor (beta chain) with its context. Its cognate antigen has yet to be identified. The sample holds no much larger clone one base away, and base qualities are not on file. The sample originates from a study of T-cell reconstitution after alpha-beta-depleted transplantation in children (dated by TCRdb to about 2016). Background on the whole study: The study quantitatively tracked T-cell immune reconstitution after TCRalphabeta/CD19-depleted allogeneic hematopoietic cell transplantation in children using TCR repertoire profiling. Overall study outcomes, separate from this receptor: The high TCRbeta diversity at day 60 in some patients was ascribed to recipient T cells and intrathymic progenitors that had survived conditioning. Apparently early alphabetaT-cell count recovery about two months after transplant reportedly relied on only several hundred rapidly expanded clones derived from non-depleted graft cells. Hyperexpanded clone frequencies declined over subsequent months; after one year, T-cell counts and TCRbeta diversity were mostly attributed to newly produced T cells.

This sample's treatment or condition label indicates: allogeneic hematopoietic cell transplantation with graft depleted of TCRalphabeta T cells and CD19 B cells. The transplant recipients were children given TCRalphabeta/CD19-depleted allogeneic hematopoietic cell grafts. The library was produced with PCR. Sequencing was carried out with an Illumina HiSeq 2500. Molecular barcoding was employed in the preparation of TCR libraries, with unique molecular identifiers being used to normalize TCRbeta repertoire quantification. Clones were called with MiXCR by TCRdb after fastp trimmed the public reads at Q25, and only in-frame beta chains were retained. When rows share a CDR3 protein, they turn into one entry using the most common DNA and genes. This sample has roughly 790,000 distinct CDR3 sequences in its table, and roughly 15% of those were observed once. The ten largest account for approximately 5% of the sample.

Taken from cysteine to phenylalanine, the CDR3 has 15 residues. The entry retains the CDR3 DNA only, 45 bases that are in frame from base 1. CDR1 and CDR2, looked up from the germline V gene (reference sequence), are DFQATT and SNEGSKA. The germline V end is reduced by 3 bases and the J end by 7 bases; junction bases left unmatched: 12. The V gene is TRBV20-1 and the J gene is TRBJ2-1, with 7 middle bases fitting TRBD2. The sample in question was PBMCs, mostly from graft donor cells, obtained 360 days after TCRalphabeta/CD19-depleted stem cell transplant. This receptor was identified in a male patient under 18 who had a stem cell transplant for acute lymphoblastic leukemia, so the T cells may come from the graft donor. CDR3 sequence: CSASSLGGSMNEQFF. The nucleotide sequence reads as follows: TGCAGTGCTAGTAGCCTTGGCGGGAGTATGAATGAGCAGTTCTTC.